This TCR beta chain comes out of a study of sequential checkpoint blockade in melanoma. Overall study context: Patients were randomized 1:1 to nivolumab-then-ipilimumab or ipilimumab-then-nivolumab first-line. About 89 pretreatment tumor DNA samples were TCRβ immunosequenced.

Clones were read by immunoSEQ multiplex PCR, and TCRdb kept only the in-frame ones, dropping some. The sample records around 2,000 clones, approximately 20% being singletons. Treatment meaning: randomized to nivolumab then ipilimumab (arm A) or the reverse (arm B). The V end was cut by 6 bases, the J end by 2 bases, with 12 bases between. Germline CDR1 MNHGY, CDR2 SAAAGT. The CDR3 covers 14 residues. This chain uses TRBV6-8 with TRBJ2-3, with D perhaps TRBD1 (6 bases). This specimen consisted of tumor tissue (inferred from file names), obtained from a patient given nivolumab and ipilimumab in sequence. The TCR sequence derives from a human donor with melanoma. The CDR3 bases are TGTGCCAGCAGCGAAGACAGGCTCACAGATACGCAGTATTTT. This gives the protein CASSEDRLTDTQYF.